This T cell receptor beta chain was found in a study of cytomegalovirus exposure and HLA in healthy donors. Study-level points and caveats: In a later analysis, the majority of CMV-associated beta chains seemingly showed HLA restriction. Cytomegalovirus-associated status was assigned to about 180 TCR beta chains. CMV serostatus stood as the only immune exposure information on hand.

PCR involved 60 Vbeta and 13 Jbeta primers. Repertoires were generated with immunoSEQ multiplex PCR, while TCRdb's copy carries only in-frame clones and drops some. Found here are some 150,000 clones, 75% to 90% of them singletons; the top ten hold about 4.8%. As to this clone: No antigen is known for it.

CDR1 is MDHEN, CDR2 SYDVKM, per germline. Trimming stripped 7 bases from V and 0 bases from J, with 9 bases between. There are 13 residues in the CDR3. The sample taken for sequencing was PBMCs. This TCR was sampled from a man aged 25 to 40 in good health and CMV-seronegative. The chain couples TRBV28 to TRBJ1-1; D gene unclear. The CDR3 loop is CASIQAMNTEAFF. The DNA for the CDR3 is TGTGCCAGCATTCAGGCGATGAACACTGAAGCTTTCTTT.